This entry lists 3 T cell receptor beta chains sequenced from one sample in a study of T cells in Graves' hyperthyroidism and ophthalmopathy. TCR beta CDR3 sequences were amplified from RNA transcripts. With the HTBI primer set, the TCR CDR3 went through a first round of RT-PCR. MiXCR, run by TCRdb on the multiplex PCR reads, gives a single entry per CDR3 protein. The table includes about 350,000 distinct CDR3 sequences, 11% to 15% detected once. Sequenced input: blood. These receptors were collected from a woman younger than 45 with Graves' hyperthyroidism.

This clonotype showed up many times. The chain uses TRBV24-1 and TRBJ2-7; D perhaps matches TRBD2 (6 bases). Trimming removed 4 bases from V and 3 bases from J, with 15 bases in between. Germline CDR1 is KGHDR and CDR2 is SFDVKD. This CDR3 is built from 15 residues. The CDR3 sequence: CATSDSGTGDYEQYF. The CDR3 coding sequence is TGTGCCACCAGTGACTCGGGGACTGGAGACTACGAGCAGTACTTC.

In its sample, this clonotype was seen a few times. The chain combines TRBV7-9 with TRBJ2-5; D unresolved. CDR1 and CDR2 from the germline V gene are SEHNR and FQNEAQ (reference sequence). Trimming took off 10 bases at V and 3 bases at J, with 3 bases between the two ends. This CDR3 contains 9 residues. The CDR3 bases are TGTGCCACCGAAGAGACCCAGTACTTC. Protein sequence: CATEETQYF.

This clonotype was picked up a small number of times. The chain joins TRBV6-1 to TRBJ1-5, with a possible D match to TRBD1 (5 bases). Looked up from germline, CDR1 is MNHNS and CDR2 is SASEGT. V was clipped by 4 bases and J by 4 bases, with 17 bases between them. The CDR3 covers 16 residues. The CDR3 region has the DNA TGTGCCAGCAGTGGAGCGCTGACGGGGCTAAATCAGCCCCAGCATTTT. Amino acid sequence: CASSGALTGLNQPQHF.